A single sample gave rise to the 28 T cell receptor beta chains below, sequenced in a study of cytomegalovirus exposure and HLA in healthy donors. PCR primers comprised 60 Vbeta and 13 Jbeta primers. Data came from immunoSEQ multiplex PCR; TCRdb stores just in-frame clones and leaves some out. The data show more than 130,000 clones, about 70% seen once. Sequenced sample: PBMCs. These receptors were collected from a man younger than 30 in good health and CMV-seronegative.

For this clone: One end of the junction varies from germline; a read error may be responsible. The genes are TRBV7-2 and TRBJ2-2; 8 bases align to TRBD2. Germline values: CDR1 SGHTA, CDR2 FQGNSA. The CDR3 totals 16 residues. CDR3 sequence reads: CASSLDGSGNSGELFF. The CDR3 DNA sequence: TGTGCCAGCAGCTTAGACGGTAGCGGGAACTCCGGGGAGCTGTTTTTT.

This clone turned up a few times. The chain has TRBV30 and TRBJ2-2; TRBD2 is a possible D gene (6 bases). Germline V gene sequence: CDR1 GTSNPN, CDR2 SVGIG (reference sequence). Trimming stripped 2 bases from V and 4 bases from J, with 8 bases between. The CDR3 is 13 residues long. Here the CDR3 reads CAWSWDSTGELFF. CDR3 nucleotides: TGTGCCTGGAGTTGGGACTCCACCGGGGAGCTGTTTTTT.

The chain combines TRBV11-3 with TRBJ1-1, with D possibly being TRBD1 (6 bases). The CDR3 is made up of 18 amino acids. V lost 5 bases to trimming and J lost 4 bases, with 26 bases between them. Germline lookup yields CDR1 SGHNT and CDR2 YENEEA. CDR3 loop: CASSHTRGKGGVGTEAFF. The CDR3 region has the DNA TGTGCCAGCAGCCATACCAGGGGCAAAGGGGGGGTGGGCACTGAAGCTTTCTTT.

The chain carries TRBV5-1 and TRBJ1-1; TRBD1 is a possible D gene (5 bases). The CDR3 has 13 residues. The V gene's germline CDR1 is SGHRS and CDR2 YFSETQ. Trimming took 7 bases from V and 4 from J, leaving 14 bases between them. The CDR3: CASGADRSTEAFF. In DNA, the CDR3 is TGCGCCAGCGGTGCAGACAGATCCACTGAAGCTTTCTTT.

The chain uses TRBV5-1 and TRBJ2-1, with D perhaps matching TRBD2 (6 bases). There are 16 residues in the CDR3. V lost 4 bases and J 9 bases, leaving 23 bases between the germline ends. CDR1 is SGHRS, CDR2 YFSETQ, per germline. The CDR3: CASSPSLTSRRFEQFF. DNA of the CDR3: TGCGCCAGCAGCCCCTCCCTCACTAGCCGCCGATTTGAGCAGTTCTTC.

The chain joins TRBV5-1 to TRBJ2-5; 8 bases agree with TRBD1. V shed 0 bases, J shed 2 bases, and the junction held 3 bases outside the gene matches. The germline CDR1 and CDR2 sequences are SGHRS and YFSETQ. The CDR3 covers 15 residues. The CDR3 spells CASSLAGQVQETQYF. CDR3 DNA sequence: TGCGCCAGCAGCTTGGCGGGACAGGTTCAAGAGACCCAGTACTTC. Together with reference TRBV5-1 and TRBJ2-5, the CDR3 gives the full variable domain: KAGVTQTPRYLIKTRGQQVTLSCSPISGHRSVSWYQQTPGQGLQFLFEYFSETQRNKGNFPGRFSGRQFSNSRSEMNVSTLELGDSALYLCASSLAGQVQETQYFGPGTRLLVL.

V and J are TRBV5-4 and TRBJ2-3; D gene unclear. V lost 4 bases and J 2 bases, leaving 8 bases between the germline ends. Germline V lookup: CDR1 SGHNT, CDR2 YYREEE (reference sequence). This CDR3 spans 13 amino acids. The CDR3: CASSTAITDTQYF. The DNA for the CDR3 is TGTGCCAGCAGCACCGCGATCACAGATACGCAGTATTTT. The full variable domain, its missing parts supplied by reference TRBV5-4 and TRBJ2-3, is ETGVTQSPTHLIKTRGQQVTLRCSSQSGHNTVSWYQQALGQGPQFIFQYYREEENGRGNFPPRFSGLQFPNYSSELNVNALELDDSALYLCASSTAITDTQYFGPGTRLTVL.

V gene TRBV30 combines with J gene TRBJ2-5; 10 bases line up with TRBD2. J gave up 0 bases and V 4 bases, and 5 bases lay outside the gene matches. There are 15 residues in the CDR3. Germline V gives CDR1 GTSNPN, CDR2 SVGIG (reference sequence). The CDR3 DNA is TGTGCCTGGAAGCGGGAGGGCTTTTACCAAGAGACCCAGTACTTC. This translates into CAWKREGFYQETQYF.

The CDR3 region has the DNA TGTGCCAGCAGCTCGTACGGGGATTCCTACGAGCAGTACTTC. This codes for CASSSYGDSYEQYF. The gene calls are TRBV28 and TRBJ2-7; TRBD2 might be the D (5 bases). Per germline, CDR1 MDHEN and CDR2 SYDVKM. The length of the CDR3 is 14 residues. V was cut by 6 bases and J by 1 base, with 13 bases left in between.

This chain connects TRBV5-4 to TRBJ1-1, with D tentatively TRBD1 (5 bases). Deletions cut 0 bases from V and 4 bases from J, with 7 bases between. The CDR3 contains 13 residues. The V gene's germline CDR1 is SGHNT and CDR2 YYREEE (reference sequence). In DNA form, the CDR3 reads TGTGCCAGCAGCTTGGGGGGGGGCACTGAAGCTTTCTTT. It translates to CASSLGGGTEAFF.

This chain joins TRBV19 and TRBJ2-7; 9 bases align to TRBD1. CDR1 and CDR2 (germline): LNHDA, SQIVND (reference sequence). Unmatched junction bases numbered 5, after V lost 3 bases and J lost 5 bases. The CDR3 has 14 residues. CDR3 in amino acids: CASSITGGKNEQYF. CDR3 coding DNA: TGTGCCAGTAGTATTACAGGGGGCAAGAACGAGCAGTACTTC.

The chain links TRBV5-1 to TRBJ2-1, with D possibly being TRBD2 (6 bases). CDR1 is SGHRS, CDR2 YFSETQ, per germline. Deletions cut 0 bases from V and 0 bases from J, with 16 bases between. This CDR3 spans 18 amino acids. The CDR3 DNA is TGCGCCAGCAGCTTGGGATGGCGGGGTCCGAGCTCCTACAATGAGCAGTTCTTC. Translation gives CASSLGWRGPSSYNEQFF. Looking up the rest from reference TRBV5-1 and TRBJ2-1 gives the full variable domain: KAGVTQTPRYLIKTRGQQVTLSCSPISGHRSVSWYQQTPGQGLQFLFEYFSETQRNKGNFPGRFSGRQFSNSRSEMNVSTLELGDSALYLCASSLGWRGPSSYNEQFFGPGTRLTVL.

This chain connects TRBV28 to TRBJ2-5; 7 positions match TRBD2. TRBJ2-7 explains the end of the DNA better; the J call may be wrong. Germline CDR1 reads MDHEN; CDR2 reads SYDVKM. CDR3 length: 12 amino acids. CDR3 in amino acids: CASRAGADEQYF. The CDR3 coding sequence is TGTGCCAGCAGGGCGGGAGCAGACGAGCAGTACTTC.

V gene TRBV29-1 combines with J gene TRBJ1-2, with 9 positions matching TRBD1. The V and J ends lost 0 bases and 4 bases, in that order; junction bases with no gene match: 3. In germline, CDR1 is SQVTM, CDR2 ANQGSEA. The CDR3 runs 14 residues. In DNA, the CDR3 is TGCAGCGTTGAAGATGGACAGGGGAGCTATGGCTACACCTTC. Translation: CSVEDGQGSYGYTF.

V usage is TRBV5-4 and J usage is TRBJ1-4, with a possible D match to TRBD1 (5 bases). The V end was cut by 0 bases, the J end by 8 bases, with 14 bases between. The CDR3 is 15 residues long. Per germline, CDR1 SGHNT and CDR2 YYREEE (reference sequence). In DNA, the CDR3 is TGTGCCAGCAGCTTGGCCGGGGGTATGGAAGAAAAACTGTTTTTT. Protein product: CASSLAGGMEEKLFF.

This rearrangement joins TRBV7-8 to TRBJ2-7; D is possibly TRBD2 (5 bases). The CDR3 contains 17 residues. V lost 3 bases and J lost 0, with 18 bases in between. Germline V gene sequence: CDR1 SGHVS, CDR2 FQNEAQ. CDR3 sequence reads: CASSLGLARAFSYEQYF. The CDR3 DNA is TGTGCCAGCAGCTTGGGGTTAGCGAGGGCTTTCTCCTACGAGCAGTACTTC.

The chain links TRBV14 to TRBJ2-1; TRBD2 matches 12 bases. The ends lost 4 bases at V and 11 bases at J; junction bases unmatched: 9. Germline V gene data show CDR1 as SGHDN and CDR2 as FVKESK. The CDR3 sequence is 15 residues long. The DNA of the CDR3 is TGTGCCAGCAGCCTAGGCCTAGCGGGAGGGGGGAAGCAGTTCTTC. Its protein is CASSLGLAGGGKQFF.

The genes are TRBV18 and TRBJ1-1; D is ambiguous. V dropped 2 bases and J dropped 5 bases, with 15 bases sitting between them. The germline CDR1 and CDR2 sequences are KGHSH and LQKENI. This CDR3 is 15 amino acids long. The CDR3 sequence: CASSPDPGDGTEAFF. The CDR3 DNA follows: TGTGCCAGCTCACCAGATCCCGGGGATGGAACTGAAGCTTTCTTT. The full variable domain, in which reference TRBV18 and TRBJ1-1 provide the parts outside the CDR3, is NAGVMQNPRHLVRRRGQEARLRCSPMKGHSHVYWYRQLPEEGLKFMVYLQKENIIDESGMPKERFSAEFPKEGPSILRIQQVVRGDSAAYFCASSPDPGDGTEAFFGQGTRLTVV.

The genes are TRBV9 and TRBJ1-1, with TRBD1 matching 7 bases. The germline gives CDR1 SGDLS, CDR2 YYNGEE. The V and J ends lost 3 bases and 3 bases, in that order; junction bases with no gene match: 5. CDR3 size: 14 residues. The CDR3 here is CASSDRGVDTEAFF. For the CDR3, the DNA is TGTGCCAGCAGCGACAGGGGAGTAGACACTGAAGCTTTCTTT.

The chain uses TRBV9 and TRBJ2-3; a possible D gene is TRBD1 (6 bases). V was clipped by 6 bases and J by 3 bases, with 17 bases between them. Germline-derived CDR1 and CDR2 are SGDLS and YYNGEE. This CDR3 contains 15 residues. The CDR3 here is CASTPLSQGTDTQYF. The CDR3 coding sequence is TGTGCCAGCACCCCCCTCTCCCAGGGGACAGATACGCAGTATTTT.

The rearrangement uses TRBV5-1 and TRBJ2-1; no firm D call. The V end was cut by 0 bases, the J end by 0 bases, with 16 bases between. This CDR3 region has 18 residues. Looked up from germline, CDR1 is SGHRS and CDR2 is YFSETQ. CDR3 in DNA: TGCGCCAGCAGCTTGGCACGGTCGTCTGAAAGCTCCTACAATGAGCAGTTCTTC. Protein product: CASSLARSSESSYNEQFF.

The chain has TRBV9 and TRBJ2-5, with TRBD2 identical over 13 bases. The CDR3 sequence is 18 residues long. V gave up 0 bases and J gave up 5 bases; unmatched junction bases: 10. Per germline, CDR1 SGDLS and CDR2 YYNGEE. The CDR3 region is CASSVDGRRTSGSETQYF. In DNA form, the CDR3 reads TGTGCCAGCAGCGTAGACGGCAGAAGGACTAGCGGGAGTGAGACCCAGTACTTC. The complete variable domain, with remaining parts taken from reference TRBV9 and TRBJ2-5, reads DSGVTQTPKHLITATGQRVTLRCSPRSGDLSVYWYQQSLDQGLQFLIQYYNGEERAKGNILERFSAQQFPDLHSELNLSSLELGDSALYFCASSVDGRRTSGSETQYFGPGTRLLVL.

The rearrangement links TRBV2 to TRBJ2-7; no clear D gene. The length of the CDR3 is 12 residues. Per germline, CDR1 SNHLY and CDR2 FYNNEI. Trimming pared 7 bases from V and 1 base from J, leaving 8 bases between. The CDR3, as DNA: TGTGCCAGCACCTCCCAGTCCTACGAGCAGTACTTC. Its translation: CASTSQSYEQYF.

This chain connects TRBV28 to TRBJ1-5; 9 bases are a match to TRBD1. CDR1 and CDR2 (germline): MDHEN, SYDVKM. CDR3 length equals 13 residues. V gave up 8 bases and J gave up 5 bases; unmatched junction bases: 4. This CDR3 reads CASFRQGDQPQHF. The CDR3 DNA is TGTGCCAGCTTTAGACAGGGGGATCAGCCCCAGCATTTT.

This clone was seen a few times. This chain uses TRBV4-2 with TRBJ2-4; no firm D call. The CDR3 is 17 amino acids. Germline CDR1 reads LGHNA; CDR2 reads YNFKEQ. V lost 1 base and J lost 0, with 13 bases in between. CDR3 protein: CASSQGGTNLAKNIQYF. The CDR3 DNA reads as TGTGCCAGCAGCCAAGGAGGCACTAACCTAGCCAAAAACATTCAGTACTTC.

This clone was seen a few times. The V gene is TRBV7-6, the J gene TRBJ2-1; 15 nucleotides agree with TRBD2. From germline, CDR1 is SGHVS and CDR2 FNYEAQ. This CDR3 has 16 residues. J was trimmed by 7 bases and V by 4 bases; bases with no gene match: 5. The CDR3 DNA sequence: TGTGCCAGCAGCTGGACCGGGACTAGCGGGGGGAATGAGCAGTTCTTC. Its protein product is CASSWTGTSGGNEQFF.

The CDR3 nucleotides are TGTGCCAGCAGGGGCCGCCCCCTGGGGGCCTACGAGCAGTACTTC. As protein: CASRGRPLGAYEQYF. This sequence joins TRBV2 and TRBJ2-5, with D perhaps being TRBD1 or TRBD2 (5 bases each). Gene TRBJ2-7 matches the end of the DNA better, so the J call may be wrong. The CDR3 has 15 amino acids. CDR1 SNHLY and CDR2 FYNNEI come from the germline V gene.

In this sample, this clone turned up a few times. The rearrangement links TRBV29-1 to TRBJ2-5; TRBD1 matches 8 bases. The CDR3 is 13 residues long. V trimming: 5 bases; J trimming: 5 bases; junction bases outside the gene matches: 7. The germline V gene has CDR1 SQVTM and CDR2 ANQGSEA. The CDR3 sequence is CSVRAGGAETQYF. CDR3 sequence (DNA): TGCAGCGTTCGTGCAGGGGGCGCGGAGACCCAGTACTTC.